These 27 T cell receptor beta chains were all obtained from the same sample, sequenced in a study of OX40 agonist ivuxolimab in advanced cancers. Sequencing was performed with immunoSEQ multiplex PCR; in TCRdb, only in-frame clones are kept and a portion is missing. Altogether tens of thousands of clones are present, 91% being singletons, with the ten largest covering 1.5% to 2%. The sequences come from CD4+ or CD8+ T cells sorted from blood, collected in a trial of the OX40 agonist ivuxolimab. Every receptor here comes from an adult with an advanced solid tumor such as melanoma, head and neck, liver or kidney cancer.

This clone was recorded a few times. This rearrangement joins TRBV19 to TRBJ1-2; 7 positions agree with TRBD1. The CDR3 totals 15 residues. V lost 7 bases, J lost 2 bases, and 10 bases stayed unmatched. Germline lookup yields CDR1 LNHDA and CDR2 SQIVND (reference sequence). This CDR3 is CASTEYRGSNYGYTF. The CDR3 DNA is TGTGCCAGTACAGAATACAGGGGATCCAACTATGGCTACACCTTC.

The rearrangement joins TRBV2 to TRBJ2-4; 10 bases match TRBD2. Germline CDR1 is SNHLY and CDR2 is FYNNEI. The CDR3 runs 13 residues. Trimming at V came to 7 bases and at J to 11 bases, leaving 8 bases not matched to a gene. The CDR3 loop is CASTDPGLALQYF. In DNA form, the CDR3 reads TGTGCCAGCACCGACCCGGGACTAGCGCTTCAGTACTTC.

This clone showed up just a few times. The J gene is TRBJ2-5, the V gene TRBV15, with D maybe TRBD2 (6 bases). Germline V gene sequence: CDR1 LNHNV, CDR2 YYDKDF (reference sequence). V was cut by 1 base and J by 3 bases, with 6 bases left in between. The CDR3 is 13 amino acids. The CDR3 reads CATSRGGEETQYF. The CDR3 DNA is TGTGCCACCAGCAGAGGCGGGGAAGAGACCCAGTACTTC.

The rearrangement links TRBV4-2 to TRBJ2-3; 7 bases fit TRBD2. This CDR3 is built from 15 residues. V shed 1 base and J 1 base; nucleotides not matched to a gene: 2. CDR1 and CDR2 (germline): LGHNA, YNFKEQ. The CDR3 DNA sequence: TGTGCCAGCAGCCAAGCGGGGGGACGCACAGATACGCAGTATTTT. Its protein is CASSQAGGRTDTQYF.

This clone was seen once. This chain uses TRBV7-2 with TRBJ2-7; 8 nucleotides align to TRBD2. V gave up 4 bases and J gave up 3 bases; unmatched junction bases: 11. The CDR3 sequence is 16 residues long. Germline V gives CDR1 SGHTA, CDR2 FQGNSA. DNA for the CDR3: TGTGCCAGCAGCTCTCCCCGGGGGGGAACTTACTACGAGCAGTACTTC. The encoded protein is CASSSPRGGTYYEQYF.

The chain recombines TRBV19 with TRBJ1-5; D might be TRBD1 (5 bases). Trimming took 0 bases from V and 7 from J, leaving 13 bases between them. The CDR3 extends over 15 amino acids. Germline loops: CDR1 LNHDA, CDR2 SQIVND (reference sequence). Here the CDR3 DNA reads TGTGCCAGTAGTATAGATTGGGGGTTTTGGCAGCCCCAGCATTTT. This encodes CASSIDWGFWQPQHF.

This chain connects TRBV28 to TRBJ2-5; perhaps TRBD1 as D (5 bases). Trimming took off 6 bases at V and 4 bases at J, with 24 bases between the two ends. This CDR3 has 17 amino acids. Germline CDR1 is MDHEN and CDR2 is SYDVKM. CDR3 bases: TGTGCCAGCAGACGGTTGACAGTGACTTCGGCAAGAGAGACCCAGTACTTC. Its protein is CASRRLTVTSARETQYF. The complete variable domain, with remaining parts taken from reference TRBV28 and TRBJ2-5, reads DVKVTQSSRYLVKRTGEKVFLECVQDMDHENMFWYRQDPGLGLRLIYFSYDVKMKEKGDIPEGYSVSREKKERFSLILESASTNQTSMYLCASRRLTVTSARETQYFGPGTRLLVL.

The chain recombines TRBV7-9 with TRBJ2-3; TRBD2 aligns across 10 bases. With V trimmed by 3 bases and J by 1 base, 4 bases remained unmatched. Germline CDR1 SEHNR, CDR2 FQNEAQ (reference sequence). The CDR3 runs to 16 residues. Here the CDR3 DNA reads TGTGCCAGCAGCTTTTCCGGGACTAGCGGCACAGATACGCAGTATTTT. Its translation is CASSFSGTSGTDTQYF.

This chain connects TRBV30 to TRBJ2-3; TRBD2 matches at 11 bases. The V and J ends lost 1 base and 2 bases, in that order; junction bases with no gene match: 5. Germline V gene lookup returns CDR1 GTSNPN and CDR2 SVGIG (reference sequence). This CDR3 is built from 16 residues. The CDR3 bases are TGTGCCTGGAGTGGAGGACTAGCGGGCTTCACAGATACGCAGTATTTT. Translating it yields CAWSGGLAGFTDTQYF.

The J gene is TRBJ2-3, the V gene TRBV27, with TRBD2 matching 11 bases. This CDR3 contains 16 residues. The junction had 8 bases not matched to a gene; V was cut back by 6 bases and J by 3 bases. Looked up from germline, CDR1 is MNHEY and CDR2 is SMNVEV (reference sequence). The CDR3 loop is CASSSFSGRATDTQYF. In nucleotides, the CDR3 is TGTGCCAGCAGCTCATTTAGCGGGAGGGCGACAGATACGCAGTATTTT.

CDR3 nucleotides: TGTGCCAGCAGCCAAGATCTGGGGACTAGCGGGGGGGCTTACTACAATGAGCAGTTCTTC. Protein sequence: CASSQDLGTSGGAYYNEQFF. V gene TRBV4-2 combines with J gene TRBJ2-1, with TRBD2 matching over 16 bases. V lost 0 bases to trimming and J lost 3 bases; unmatched junction nucleotides: 8. Germline V CDR1 and CDR2: LGHNA, YNFKEQ. The CDR3 has 20 amino acids.

The J gene is TRBJ1-5, the V gene TRBV6-1, with D possibly TRBD1 on 5 matching bases. Germline CDR1 MNHNS, CDR2 SASEGT. The CDR3 is made up of 13 amino acids. Trimming cost V 11 bases and J 2 bases, with 13 bases left between them. The CDR3 region is CAGRGARNQPQHF. The CDR3 DNA is TGTGCCGGACGAGGGGCGCGCAATCAGCCCCAGCATTTT.

The chain couples TRBV14 to TRBJ2-3; TRBD2 might be the D (5 bases). Germline CDR1 and CDR2: SGHDN and FVKESK. V lost 2 bases and J 4 bases, leaving 13 bases between the germline ends. This CDR3 is built from 15 residues. This chain's CDR3 is CASSQQYLAADTQYF. In DNA form, the CDR3 reads TGTGCCAGCAGCCAACAGTATCTAGCAGCAGATACGCAGTATTTT.

This rearrangement joins TRBV18 to TRBJ2-2; a possible D gene is TRBD1 (6 bases). Trimming shortened V by 5 bases and J by 3 bases, and 13 bases separated the two germline ends. Germline V gives CDR1 KGHSH, CDR2 LQKENI. This CDR3 has 15 amino acids. CDR3 sequence: CASSSGQLDTGELFF. The DNA of the CDR3 is TGTGCCAGCTCATCTGGACAGCTTGACACCGGGGAGCTGTTTTTT.

The CDR3 DNA reads as TGTGCCAGCAGTTTAGGCCAGGGGGATCAGCCCCAGCATTTT. Protein sequence: CASSLGQGDQPQHF. The V gene is TRBV28, the J gene TRBJ1-5, with 7 bases lining up with TRBD1. CDR1 and CDR2 from the germline V gene are MDHEN and SYDVKM. V gave up 2 bases and J gave up 5 bases; unmatched junction bases: 3. CDR3 size: 14 residues.

DNA for the CDR3: TGTGCCAGCAGTGACCCCGGGCCCCAGCATTTT. Its protein product is CASSDPGPQHF. V and J are TRBV6-1 and TRBJ1-5; D is undetermined. The CDR3 totals 11 residues. V was trimmed by 3 bases and J by 9 bases, leaving 6 bases between them. Germline CDR1 is MNHNS and CDR2 is SASEGT.

The V call is TRBV5-1, the J call TRBJ2-1; TRBD2 agrees at 8 bases. The CDR3 contains 15 residues. Trimming took 3 bases from V and 6 from J; bases not matched to a gene: 8. Germline CDR1 is SGHRS and CDR2 is YFSETQ. CDR3 protein: CASSYGAGVGNEQFF. The CDR3 region has the DNA TGCGCCAGCAGCTATGGAGCGGGAGTGGGCAATGAGCAGTTCTTC.

The rearrangement links TRBV2 to TRBJ2-5; D might be TRBD1 or TRBD2, each matching 6 bases. Germline CDR1 is SNHLY and CDR2 is FYNNEI. CDR3 length equals 15 residues. Trimming stripped 4 bases from V and 4 bases from J, with 16 bases between. The DNA of the CDR3 is TGTGCCAGCAGTGCCTGGGGGGCCCAGGGAGAGACCCAGTACTTC. Protein product: CASSAWGAQGETQYF.

The chain couples TRBV18 to TRBJ2-7, with no clear D. The CDR3 runs to 13 residues. CDR1 and CDR2 from the germline V gene are KGHSH and LQKENI. The germline V and J ends were trimmed by 4 bases and 3 bases, with 10 bases remaining between them. The CDR3 region is CASSQESYYEQYF. The CDR3 nucleotides read TGTGCCAGCTCACAGGAGAGTTACTACGAGCAGTACTTC.

The chain joins TRBV30 to TRBJ2-7; no firm D call. V shed 4 bases and J shed 2 bases, with 12 bases lying between them. This CDR3 region has 13 residues. Germline loops: CDR1 GTSNPN, CDR2 SVGIG (reference sequence). The DNA for the CDR3 is TGTGCCTGGAATAATGCCGGGCCCTACGAGCAGTACTTC. Protein sequence: CAWNNAGPYEQYF.

The DNA for the CDR3 is TGTGCCAGCAGCTTAGCAGGGACCTATGGCTACACCTTC. It encodes CASSLAGTYGYTF. The V gene is TRBV7-8, the J gene TRBJ1-2, with a possible D match to TRBD1 (5 bases). V was trimmed by 0 bases and J by 4 bases, leaving 6 bases between them. CDR1 is SGHVS, CDR2 FQNEAQ, per germline. The CDR3 is made up of 13 amino acids. Complete variable domain (other parts from reference TRBV7-8 and TRBJ1-2): GAGVSQSPRYKVAKRGQDVALRCDPISGHVSLFWYQQALGQGPEFLTYFQNEAQLDKSGLPSDRFFAERPEGSVSTLKIQRTQQEDSAVYLCASSLAGTYGYTFGSGTRLTVV.

The chain has TRBV18 and TRBJ1-1; D ambiguous. The germline V gene has CDR1 KGHSH and CDR2 LQKENI. The V and J ends lost 6 bases and 4 bases respectively, with 9 bases between them. The CDR3 is 12 residues long. CDR3 nucleotide sequence: TGTGCCAGCTCCCCCGGGTTCACTGAAGCTTTCTTT. This codes for CASSPGFTEAFF.

The rearrangement links TRBV28 to TRBJ1-3; D gene uncertain. The germline V gene encodes CDR1 MDHEN and CDR2 SYDVKM. V shed 5 bases and J shed 4 bases, with 6 bases lying between them. The CDR3 sequence is 12 residues long. The CDR3 protein is CASSQSGNTIYF. CDR3 nucleotides: TGTGCCAGCAGTCAGTCGGGAAACACCATATATTTT.

Here the CDR3 reads CASRDSGPYEQYF. The DNA of the CDR3 is TGTGCCAGCAGGGACAGTGGCCCCTACGAGCAGTACTTC. This chain connects TRBV28 to TRBJ2-7; possible D gene TRBD1, 6 bases. Germline-derived CDR1 and CDR2 are MDHEN and SYDVKM. CDR3 size: 13 residues. V dropped 6 bases and J dropped 2 bases, with 11 bases sitting between them.

The V call is TRBV19, the J call TRBJ1-3; D unclear. Germline CDR1 reads LNHDA; CDR2 reads SQIVND (reference sequence). Trimming took 4 bases from V and 0 from J, leaving 7 bases between them. The CDR3 loop spans 14 amino acids. In DNA form, the CDR3 reads TGTGCCAGTAGTACCGACACCTCTGGAAACACCATATATTTT. It codes for CASSTDTSGNTIYF. The full variable domain, its missing parts supplied by reference TRBV19 and TRBJ1-3, is DGGITQSPKYLFRKEGQNVTLSCEQNLNHDAMYWYRQDPGQGLRLIYYSQIVNDFQKGDIAEGYSVSREKKESFPLTVTSAQKNPTAFYLCASSTDTSGNTIYFGEGSWLTVV.

This chain joins TRBV5-1 and TRBJ2-3; 13 positions match TRBD2. Trimming took 0 bases from V and 4 from J; bases not matched to a gene: 5. Germline assignment: CDR1 SGHRS and CDR2 YFSETQ. The CDR3 sequence is 17 residues long. The CDR3 here is CASSLGLAGGRPDTQYF. In DNA, the CDR3 is TGCGCCAGCAGCTTGGGACTAGCGGGAGGTCGCCCAGATACGCAGTATTTT.

This clone was detected only once. The chain has TRBV29-1 and TRBJ2-4, with TRBD1 matching 7 bases. CDR1 and CDR2 from the germline V gene are SQVTM and ANQGSEA. Trimming took 6 bases from V and 9 from J; bases not matched to a gene: 5. CDR3 length equals 11 residues. This CDR3 reads CSVGQETIQYF. CDR3 sequence (DNA): TGCAGCGTCGGACAGGAGACCATTCAGTACTTC.